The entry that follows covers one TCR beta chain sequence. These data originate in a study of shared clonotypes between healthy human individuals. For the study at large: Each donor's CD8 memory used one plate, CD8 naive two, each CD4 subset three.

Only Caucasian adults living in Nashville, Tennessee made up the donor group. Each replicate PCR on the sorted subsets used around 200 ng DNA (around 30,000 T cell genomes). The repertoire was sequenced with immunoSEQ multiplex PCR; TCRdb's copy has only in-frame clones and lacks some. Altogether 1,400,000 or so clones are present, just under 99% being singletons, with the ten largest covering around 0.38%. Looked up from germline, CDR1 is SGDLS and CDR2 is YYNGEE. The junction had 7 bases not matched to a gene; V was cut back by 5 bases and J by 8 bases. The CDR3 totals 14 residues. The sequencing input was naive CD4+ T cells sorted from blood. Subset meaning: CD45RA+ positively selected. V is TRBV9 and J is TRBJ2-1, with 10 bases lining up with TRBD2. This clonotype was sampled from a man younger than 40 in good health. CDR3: CASRSSGSGDEQFF. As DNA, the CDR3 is TGTGCCAGCAGATCTAGCGGGAGTGGTGATGAGCAGTTCTTC.